This T cell receptor (beta chain) was obtained from a study of T cell responses to AZD1222 COVID-19 vaccine. Study-level findings and limits: Donors were largely white British and mainly female; clonal diversity was possibly underestimated.

Sequenced by immunoSEQ multiplex PCR; TCRdb stores in-frame clones only, minus some. The data show tens of thousands of clones, around 87% seen once. A remark on this clone: As yet, its antigen is unknown.

Germline CDR1 reads PRHDT; CDR2 reads FYEKMQ (reference sequence). The V gene lost 6 bases and the J gene lost 4 bases, with 22 bases spanning the gap. This CDR3 is 16 amino acids long. This sequence originates from an adult in good health. The starting material was peripheral blood, obtained on day 0 of AZD1222 vaccination. The chain couples TRBV13 to TRBJ2-7; D not resolved. The CDR3 DNA sequence: TGTGCCAGCAGTCCACCACGTGGGTCGTCGTTGTACGAGCAGTACTTC. Translation gives CASSPPRGSSLYEQYF.